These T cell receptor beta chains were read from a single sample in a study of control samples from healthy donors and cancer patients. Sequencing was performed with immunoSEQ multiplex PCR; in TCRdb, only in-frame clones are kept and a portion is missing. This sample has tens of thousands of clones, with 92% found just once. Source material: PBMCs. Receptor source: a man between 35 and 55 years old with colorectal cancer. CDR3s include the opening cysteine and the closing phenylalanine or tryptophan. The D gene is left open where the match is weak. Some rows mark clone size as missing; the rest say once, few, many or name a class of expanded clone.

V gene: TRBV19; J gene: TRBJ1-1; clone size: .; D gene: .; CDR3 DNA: TGTGCCAGTAGTAAAAGCCTCGGTCCGCACACTGAAGCTTTCTTT; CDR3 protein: CASSKSLGPHTEAFF
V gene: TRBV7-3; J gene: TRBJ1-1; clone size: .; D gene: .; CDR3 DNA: TGTGCCAGCAGCTTAACGGGCAGGAACACTGAAGCTTTCTTT; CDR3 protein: CASSLTGRNTEAFF
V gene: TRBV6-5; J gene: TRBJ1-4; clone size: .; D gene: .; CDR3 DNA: TGTGCCAGCACCCCAAGACCCGCGGCTAATGAAAAACTGTTTTTT; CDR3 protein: CASTPRPAANEKLFF
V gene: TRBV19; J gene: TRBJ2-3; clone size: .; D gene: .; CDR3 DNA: TGTGCCAGTAGCCCATGGGGCAGGGGGGCTAGCACAGATACGCAGTATTTT; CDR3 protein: CASSPWGRGASTDTQYF
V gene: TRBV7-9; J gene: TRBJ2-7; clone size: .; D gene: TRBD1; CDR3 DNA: TGTGCCAGCAGCTACCAAACCGGGACAGGGACCGAGCAGTACTTC; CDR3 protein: CASSYQTGTGTEQYF
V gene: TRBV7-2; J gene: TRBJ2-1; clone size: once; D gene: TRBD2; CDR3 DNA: TGTGCCAGCAGCCCCCGAGTGGGCGGGGGGCGGTCCTACAATGAGCAGTTCTTC; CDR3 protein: CASSPRVGGGRSYNEQFF
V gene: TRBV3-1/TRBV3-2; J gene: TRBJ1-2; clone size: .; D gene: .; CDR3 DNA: TGTGCCAGCAGCCAAGATTCCCAGGGGTCGAGTGGCTACACCTTC; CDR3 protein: CASSQDSQGSSGYTF
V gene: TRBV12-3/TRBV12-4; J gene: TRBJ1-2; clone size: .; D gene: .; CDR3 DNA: TGTGCCAGCAGCCCCGGGACCGGCTACACCTTC; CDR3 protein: CASSPGTGYTF
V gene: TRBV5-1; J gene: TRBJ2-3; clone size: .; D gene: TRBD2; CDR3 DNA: TGCGCCAGCAGCTCCCCTAGCGGGGGGACACTGGGTACGCAGTATTTT; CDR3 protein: CASSSPSGGTLGTQYF
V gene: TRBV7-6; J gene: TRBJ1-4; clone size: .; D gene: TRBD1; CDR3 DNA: TGTGCCAGCAGCCGGGACAGGGGGCGGAGAACTAATGAAAAACTGTTTTTT; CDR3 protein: CASSRDRGRRTNEKLFF
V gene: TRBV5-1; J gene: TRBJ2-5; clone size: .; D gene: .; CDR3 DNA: TGCGCCAGCAGCAGGGAGACACAAGAGACCCAGTACTTC; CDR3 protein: CASSRETQETQYF
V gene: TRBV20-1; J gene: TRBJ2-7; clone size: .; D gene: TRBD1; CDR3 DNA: TGCAGTGCTAGTCCAGGGGGCGCCGGCTACGAGCAGTACTTC; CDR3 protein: CSASPGGAGYEQYF
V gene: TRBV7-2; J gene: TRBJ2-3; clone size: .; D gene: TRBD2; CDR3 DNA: TGTGCCAGCAGCTTAGGACTAGCGACAGATACGCAGTATTTT; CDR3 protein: CASSLGLATDTQYF
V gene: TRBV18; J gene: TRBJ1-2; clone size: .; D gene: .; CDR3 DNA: TGTGCCAGCTCACCAAGGGGAACGGATGGCTACACCTTC; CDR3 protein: CASSPRGTDGYTF
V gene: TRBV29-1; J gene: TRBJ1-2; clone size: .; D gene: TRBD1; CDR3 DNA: TGCAGCGTCCCGGGACAGGCTTTTCGTCGCAATGGCTACACCTTC; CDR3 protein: CSVPGQAFRRNGYTF
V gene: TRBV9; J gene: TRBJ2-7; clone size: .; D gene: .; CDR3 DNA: TGTGCCAGCAGCGTATTAGACGGAAGCTCCTACGAGCAGTACTTC; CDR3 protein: CASSVLDGSSYEQYF
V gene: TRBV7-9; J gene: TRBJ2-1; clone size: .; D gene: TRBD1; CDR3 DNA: TGTGCCAGCAGCTCGAACCGGGACAGGGACTACAATGAGCAGTTCTTC; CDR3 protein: CASSSNRDRDYNEQFF
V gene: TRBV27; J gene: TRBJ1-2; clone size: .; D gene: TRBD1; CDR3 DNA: TGTGCCAGCAGTGCGGGACAGGGACGTGGCTACACCTTC; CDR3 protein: CASSAGQGRGYTF
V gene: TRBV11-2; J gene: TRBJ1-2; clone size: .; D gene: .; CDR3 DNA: TGTGCCAGCAGCTTAGAACGCGATCGGCGATACTATGGCTACACCTTC; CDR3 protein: CASSLERDRRYYGYTF
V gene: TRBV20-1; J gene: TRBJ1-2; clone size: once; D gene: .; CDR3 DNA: TGCAGTGCTATCGAGATAGGCTACACCTTC; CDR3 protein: CSAIEIGYTF
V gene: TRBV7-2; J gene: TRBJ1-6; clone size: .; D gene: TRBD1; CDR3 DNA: TGTGCCAGCAGCTTAGGGACAGGGACGAATTCACCCCTCCACTTT; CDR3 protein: CASSLGTGTNSPLHF
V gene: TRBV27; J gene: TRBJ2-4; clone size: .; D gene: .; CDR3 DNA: TGTGCCAGCAGTTCCGCCGGGGGCAAAAACATTCAGTACTTC; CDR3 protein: CASSSAGGKNIQYF
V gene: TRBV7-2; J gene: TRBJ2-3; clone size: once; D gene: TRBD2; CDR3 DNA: TGTGCCAGCAGCTTTAGCGGGGGGAATCCGCAGTATTTT; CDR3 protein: CASSFSGGNPQYF
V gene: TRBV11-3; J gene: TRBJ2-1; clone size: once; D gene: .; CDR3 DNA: TGTGCCAGCAGGGCAACTTCGTTTTTGAATGAGCAGTTCTTC; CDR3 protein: CASRATSFLNEQFF
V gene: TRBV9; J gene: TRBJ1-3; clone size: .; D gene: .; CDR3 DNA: TGTGCCAGCAGCGTCGGACAGGGAAACACCATATATTTT; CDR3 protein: CASSVGQGNTIYF
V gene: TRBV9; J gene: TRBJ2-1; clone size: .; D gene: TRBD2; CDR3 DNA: TGTGCCAGCAGCGTCTTTGGACTAGCGGGGACCCACAATGAGCAGTTCTTC; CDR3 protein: CASSVFGLAGTHNEQFF
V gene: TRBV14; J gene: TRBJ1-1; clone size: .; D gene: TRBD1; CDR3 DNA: TGTGCCAGCAGCCAGGCTTTAGGGACAGGGCATCGGACTGAAGCTTTCTTT; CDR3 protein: CASSQALGTGHRTEAFF
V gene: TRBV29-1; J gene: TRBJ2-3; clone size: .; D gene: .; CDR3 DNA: TGCAGCGTCCGAGGGTCTACGACGGATACGCAGTATTTT; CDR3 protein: CSVRGSTTDTQYF
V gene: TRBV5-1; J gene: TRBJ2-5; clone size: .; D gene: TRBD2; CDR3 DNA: TGCGCCAGCAGCTTGGCCGGGACTAGTAGGGAGACCCAGTACTTC; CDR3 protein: CASSLAGTSRETQYF
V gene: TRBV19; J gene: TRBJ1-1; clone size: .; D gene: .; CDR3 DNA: TGTGCCAGTAGTCGCTGTGGGGAGTACGGACCGGGAAACACTGAAGCTTTCTTT; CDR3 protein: CASSRCGEYGPGNTEAFF
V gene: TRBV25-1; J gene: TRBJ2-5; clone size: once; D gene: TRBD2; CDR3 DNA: TGTGCCAGCAGCCTCGGTAGCGGGATGTACCAAGAGACCCAGTACTTC; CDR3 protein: CASSLGSGMYQETQYF
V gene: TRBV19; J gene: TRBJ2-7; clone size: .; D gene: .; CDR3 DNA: TGTGCCAGTAGTACTAGTTCAGCGGGTTACGAGCAGTACTTC; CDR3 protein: CASSTSSAGYEQYF
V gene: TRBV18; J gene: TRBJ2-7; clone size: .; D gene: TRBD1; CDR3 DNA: TGTGCCAGCTCACGGACAGGGCCACCTACCTACGAGCAGTACTTC; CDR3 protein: CASSRTGPPTYEQYF
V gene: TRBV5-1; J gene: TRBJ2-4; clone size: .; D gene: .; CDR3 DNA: TGCGCCAGCAGCTCTGACCTAGCCAAAAACATTCAGTACTTC; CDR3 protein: CASSSDLAKNIQYF
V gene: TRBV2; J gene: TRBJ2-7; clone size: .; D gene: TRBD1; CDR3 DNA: TGTGCCAGCAGTGAAGAGGCAGGGGGTGCGTACGAGCAGTACTTC; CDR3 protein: CASSEEAGGAYEQYF
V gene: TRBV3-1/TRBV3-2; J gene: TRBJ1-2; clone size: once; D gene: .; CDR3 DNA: TGTGCCAGCAGCCAAGAGCGGGCCATAAACTATGGCTACACCTTC; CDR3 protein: CASSQERAINYGYTF
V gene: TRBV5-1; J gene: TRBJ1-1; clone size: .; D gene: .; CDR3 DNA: TGCGCCAGCAGCTTGGCAGGGTCCAACACTGAAGCTTTCTTT; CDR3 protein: CASSLAGSNTEAFF
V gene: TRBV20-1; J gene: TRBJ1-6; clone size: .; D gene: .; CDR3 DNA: TGCAGTGCCGCCCAGGGGCGACCCCTCCACTTT; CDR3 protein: CSAAQGRPLHF
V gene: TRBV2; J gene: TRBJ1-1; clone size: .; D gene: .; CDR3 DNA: TGTGCCAGCAGTGAAAGCCCTCAAGGGATCACTGAAGCTTTCTTT; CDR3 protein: CASSESPQGITEAFF
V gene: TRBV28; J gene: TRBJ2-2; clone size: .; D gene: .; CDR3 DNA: TGTGCCAGCAGTCCGGTCAACACCGGGGAGCTGTTTTTT; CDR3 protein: CASSPVNTGELFF
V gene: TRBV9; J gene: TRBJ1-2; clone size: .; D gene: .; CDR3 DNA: TGTGCCAGCAGCGCCAGGGGTGGCTACACCTTC; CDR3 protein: CASSARGGYTF
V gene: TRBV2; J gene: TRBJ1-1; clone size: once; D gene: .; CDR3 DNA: TGTGCCAGCAGTGGGCGCTTGAACACTGAAGCTTTCTTT; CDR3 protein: CASSGRLNTEAFF
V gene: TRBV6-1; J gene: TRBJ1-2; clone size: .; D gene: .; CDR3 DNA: TGTGCCAGCAGTGACACCAGGGAGCGTGGCTACACCTTC; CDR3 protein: CASSDTRERGYTF
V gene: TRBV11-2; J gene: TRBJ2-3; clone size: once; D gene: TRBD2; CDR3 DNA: TGTGCCAGTTTCGGACTAGCGGGGGGATACACAGATACGCAGTATTTT; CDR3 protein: CASFGLAGGYTDTQYF
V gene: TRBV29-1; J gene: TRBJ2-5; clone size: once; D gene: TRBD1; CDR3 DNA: TGCAGCGCGGACCCCGGGACAGGGGGGATAGAGACCCAGTACTTC; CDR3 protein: CSADPGTGGIETQYF
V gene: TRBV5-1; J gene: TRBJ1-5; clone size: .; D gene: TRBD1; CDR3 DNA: TGCGCCAGCAGCTTGGTGGCAGGGGGCGGTCAGCCCCAGCATTTT; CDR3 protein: CASSLVAGGGQPQHF
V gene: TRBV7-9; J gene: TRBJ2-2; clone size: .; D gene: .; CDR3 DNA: TGTGCCAGCAGCTTTAAGGGGGGCCAGGGACCGAACACCGGGGAGCTGTTTTTT; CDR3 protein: CASSFKGGQGPNTGELFF
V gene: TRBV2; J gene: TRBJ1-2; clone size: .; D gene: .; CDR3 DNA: TGTGCCAGCACCGGATCTAACTGGGGCTACACCTTC; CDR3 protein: CASTGSNWGYTF
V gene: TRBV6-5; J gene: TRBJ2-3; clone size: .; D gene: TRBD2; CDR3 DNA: TGTGCCAGCAGAGCTCTAGCGGGGGGGCTGGATACGCAGTATTTT; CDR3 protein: CASRALAGGLDTQYF
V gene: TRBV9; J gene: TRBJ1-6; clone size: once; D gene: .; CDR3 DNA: TGTGCCAGCAGCACAGACGGGCGGGGTCGTTCACCCCTCCACTTT; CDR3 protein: CASSTDGRGRSPLHF
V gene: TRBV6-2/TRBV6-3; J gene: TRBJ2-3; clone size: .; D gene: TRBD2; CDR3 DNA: TGTGCCAGCAGTTACGGGATCGCGGGGGGACGCACAGATACGCAGTATTTT; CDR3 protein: CASSYGIAGGRTDTQYF
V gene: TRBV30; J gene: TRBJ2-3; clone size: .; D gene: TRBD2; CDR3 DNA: TGTGCCTGGAGCCTTGGACTAGCGGGGACAGATACGCAGTATTTT; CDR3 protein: CAWSLGLAGTDTQYF
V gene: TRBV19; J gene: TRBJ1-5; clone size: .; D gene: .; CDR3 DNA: TGTGCCAGTACCCTGGGGGGGGCTGGTCAGCCCCAGCATTTT; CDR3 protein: CASTLGGAGQPQHF